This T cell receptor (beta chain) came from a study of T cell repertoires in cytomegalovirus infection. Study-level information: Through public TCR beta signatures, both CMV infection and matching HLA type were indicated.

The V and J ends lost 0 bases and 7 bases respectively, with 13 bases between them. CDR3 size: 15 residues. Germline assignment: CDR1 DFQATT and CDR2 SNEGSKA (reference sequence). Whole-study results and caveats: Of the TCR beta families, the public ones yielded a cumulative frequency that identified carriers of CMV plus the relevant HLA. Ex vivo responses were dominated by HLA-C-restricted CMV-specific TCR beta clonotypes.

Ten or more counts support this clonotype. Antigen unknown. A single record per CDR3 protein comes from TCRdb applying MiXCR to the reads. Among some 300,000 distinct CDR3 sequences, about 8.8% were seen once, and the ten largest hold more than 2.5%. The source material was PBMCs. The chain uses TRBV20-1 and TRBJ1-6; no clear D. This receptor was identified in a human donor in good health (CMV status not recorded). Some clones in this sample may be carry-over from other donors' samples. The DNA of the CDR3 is TGCAGTGCTAGAGAACCGGGCGGTAGGAATTCACCCCTCCACTTT. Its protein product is CSAREPGGRNSPLHF.